This T cell receptor (beta chain) was profiled in a study of blood T cells in healthy people across ages (dated by TCRdb to the mid-2010s). In terms of the full investigation: Template switching captured roughly one uniquely barcoded TCR beta cDNA molecule per two T cells in model experiments. The donors were split into four age groups: young (average 16 years), middle-aged (about 40), aged (roughly 68) and long-lived (about 74). For two donors (one aged 18 to 29 and one aged 80 or older), the study analyzed two additional independent replicas of 1 million unique cDNA reads from the same blood draw. Using deep sequencing normalized with unique cDNA molecular identifiers, the study measured how TCR beta repertoire diversity changes with age. Donors of different ages were randomly distributed across sequencing lanes to avoid experimental bias. General study outcomes and caveats: There was a strong correlation between observed TCR beta diversity and the percentage of naive T cells measured by flow cytometry. Compared with the aged group, the long-lived group had more naive CD4+ T cells, fewer expanded clones and increased TCR diversity, a pattern suggesting age selection. Conclusive comparison of naive and antigen-experienced compartments was prevented by the profiling of bulk unsorted PBMCs. Total diversity estimates from one million sequenced T cells were considered lower bounds and underestimates. As age increased, observed TCR beta diversity per million T cells dropped in a roughly linear way, and a significant reduction was already evident by age 40. The CMV infection status of donors was not known, potentially confounding age-related changes in expanded clonotypes.

The receptor library was made with 5' RACE. The data were produced on an Illumina HiSeq 2500. The second PCR ran for roughly 7 to 12 cycles and used a J-beta primer mix along with a sample-barcoded 5' primer. Each TCR beta cDNA molecule received a unique molecular identifier from a template-switch 5' adaptor carrying 12 random nucleotides. Each sample yielded at least 2.5 million CDR3-containing paired-end reads. All of the RNA was converted into first-strand cDNA using the Mint cDNA synthesis kit, with a TRBC-specific oligonucleotide serving as the primer. Following uracil-DNA glycosylase treatment, all cDNA underwent a first 18-cycle PCR with the universal primers M1SS and BC2_uni_R. Processing in the source paper ran as follows. For normalization, 1 million high-quality reads, each with a distinct molecular identifier, were randomly selected from each sample. Instead of being binned into consensus sequences, reads that shared molecular identifiers were thrown out. MiTCR, set to a Q25 quality threshold and the strictest error-elimination algorithm, was used for CDR3 identification, clonotype clustering and error correction. A nonparametric unseen species model with Euler transformation was used to estimate lower-bound total TCR beta diversity. Through fastp at Q25 and MiXCR, TCRdb rebuilt clones from the public reads, retaining in-frame beta chains. Identical CDR3 protein sequences are pooled into one entry, listed with their most common genes and DNA. TCRdb assigned the V and J calls; the authors' analysis was not used. The sample table records fewer than 900,000 distinct CDR3 sequences; about 42% of these occur just once. 20% to 25% of the sample comes from the top ten.

Remarks on this clonotype: Its antigen remains undetermined. Base qualities are not at hand, and no much larger clone is one base apart.

CDR3 length: 15 amino acids, cysteine to phenylalanine. Of the read, only the CDR3 DNA is kept; its 45 bases are in frame from base 1. CDR1 and CDR2 (LGHDT, YNNKEL) derive from the germline V gene (reference sequence). V lost 1 base and J lost 6 bases; the stretch between them is 13 bases long. The 40 or so donors, aged about 6 to 90 years, were systemically healthy Caucasian individuals from Russia. About 9.8 milliliters of peripheral blood were drawn from each donor into EDTA-treated Vacutainer tubes. Ficoll-Paque density-gradient centrifugation was used to isolate PBMCs, with at least 6 million per sample. Trizol reagent was used to extract total RNA from the PBMCs, yielding at least 6 micrograms per sample. For every donor, flow cytometry on a PBMC aliquot measured the percentage of naive CD45RAhigh/CD27high T cells.

Recombination connected TRBV3-1 to TRBJ2-1; no D gene is confidently identified. The TCR comes from a woman between 55 and 75 years old in good health. The material sequenced was blood. The CDR3 here reads CASSQGGPSGNEQFF. DNA sequence: TGTGCCAGCAGCCAAGGTGGGCCCTCGGGCAATGAGCAGTTCTTC.